A single sample is the source of the 17 T cell receptor beta chains below, sequenced in a study of glioma-infiltrating T cells. Using RNA template, CDR3s of TCR alpha and beta were amplified with iRepertoire arm-PCR. TCRdb fed the multiplex PCR reads into MiXCR, producing one record per CDR3 protein. This table holds over 140,000 distinct CDR3 sequences, approximately 40% found once. Sequenced material: glioma tissue, nonneoplastic brain tissue, or PBMCs (not recorded which). These receptors all come from a human donor with low-grade glioma or glioblastoma, undergoing nonglioma brain surgery, or in good health (not recorded which).

This clonotype was counted a few times. The chain has TRBV15 and TRBJ2-5; 9 bases are a match to TRBD1. Looked up from germline, CDR1 is LNHNV and CDR2 is YYDKDF (reference sequence). V was pared by 0 bases and J by 11 bases, with 13 bases of the junction left unmatched. The CDR3 has 16 residues. CDR3 nucleotide sequence: TGTGCCACCAGCAGAGATCGGGGACAGGGAAGAACTTTGCAGTACTTC. Translation: CATSRDRGQGRTLQYF.

This clonotype was picked up one time. The chain employs TRBV28 and TRBJ1-3; weak D call: TRBD1 (6 bases). CDR1 is MDHEN and CDR2 is SYDVKM in the germline V gene. Trimming removed 6 bases from V and 0 bases from J, with 12 bases in between. This CDR3 is built from 15 residues. The CDR3 loop reads CASRAGVNSGNTIYF. Here the CDR3 DNA reads TGTGCCAGCAGGGCAGGGGTTAACTCTGGAAACACCATATATTTT.

The rearrangement links TRBV9 to TRBJ2-6, with D unresolved. Germline values: CDR1 SGDLS, CDR2 YYNGEE. The CDR3 consists of 15 residues. The ends were cut back, 4 bases at V and 2 bases at J, with 10 bases in the middle. Written as DNA, the CDR3 is TGTGCCAGCAGCCCCCCGGAGACTGGGGCCAACGTCCTGACTTTC. It is translated as CASSPPETGANVLTF.

This clonotype appeared many times. The chain joins TRBV7-2 to TRBJ2-3; D perhaps matches TRBD2 (5 bases). The germline gives CDR1 SGHTA, CDR2 FQGNSA. CDR3 length: 14 amino acids. Trimming cost V 5 bases and J 4 bases, with 13 bases left between them. CDR3 residues: CASSKDSPPDTQYF. For the CDR3, the DNA is TGTGCCAGCAGCAAGGACTCCCCGCCAGATACGCAGTATTTT.

This clonotype has just a few counts. The rearrangement links TRBV20-1 to TRBJ1-1, with 8 bases that match TRBD1. Unmatched junction bases numbered 7, after V lost 7 bases and J lost 3 bases. The CDR3 covers 13 residues. Germline V lookup: CDR1 DFQATT, CDR2 SNEGSKA (reference sequence). CDR3 in DNA: TGCAGTGGTTTGACAGGGGTTGACACTGAAGCTTTCTTT. The encoded protein is CSGLTGVDTEAFF.

As regards this clonotype: This may come from a read error, since a much larger clone is one base off. No conserved phenylalanine or tryptophan ends this CDR3, so it is likely a read error. The chain combines TRBV20-1 with TRBJ1-1; no firm D call. This CDR3 comprises 11 residues. Germline assignment: CDR1 DFQATT and CDR2 SNEGSKA (reference sequence). The ends were cut back, 6 bases at V and 1 base at J, with 6 bases in the middle. CDR3 protein: CSATKNTEAFS. The CDR3 DNA sequence: TGCAGTGCCACAAAGAACACTGAAGCTTTCTCT.

The rearrangement links TRBV7-9 to TRBJ1-1; TRBD1 might be the D (5 bases). V was shortened by 6 bases and J by 2 bases, with 10 bases between the two germline ends. The CDR3 runs to 13 residues. CDR1 SEHNR and CDR2 FQNEAQ come from the germline V gene (reference sequence). Here the CDR3 reads CASRLQVNTEAFF. CDR3 nucleotides: TGTGCCAGCAGATTACAGGTTAACACTGAAGCTTTCTTT.

This clonotype was seen repeatedly, ten times or more. J is TRBJ2-7 and V is TRBV28; possibly TRBD1 or TRBD2 for D (5 bases each). The V gene's germline CDR1 is MDHEN and CDR2 SYDVKM. Trimming left V 1 base short and J 4 bases short, with 11 bases between. This CDR3 comprises 14 residues. The DNA for the CDR3 is TGTGCCAGCAGTTTATATGCAGGGACGTACGAGCAGTACTTC. Protein product: CASSLYAGTYEQYF. Complete variable domain (other parts from reference TRBV28 and TRBJ2-7): DVKVTQSSRYLVKRTGEKVFLECVQDMDHENMFWYRQDPGLGLRLIYFSYDVKMKEKGDIPEGYSVSREKKERFSLILESASTNQTSMYLCASSLYAGTYEQYFGPGTRLTVT.

The genes are TRBV29-1 and TRBJ1-1, with D perhaps matching TRBD1 (6 bases). CDR1 and CDR2 from the germline V gene are SQVTM and ANQGSEA. The ends were cut back, 0 bases at V and 1 base at J, with 9 bases in the middle. CDR3 length: 14 residues. CDR3 region: CSVEEQGWNTEAFF. CDR3 in DNA: TGCAGCGTTGAAGAACAGGGATGGAACACTGAAGCTTTCTTT.

Here the CDR3 DNA reads TGCAGTGCTAGACTCTTCGGAGGGGTCACAGATACGCAGTATTTT. The encoded protein is CSARLFGGVTDTQYF. The chain uses TRBV20-1 and TRBJ2-3, with a possible D match to TRBD2 (6 bases). Germline assignment: CDR1 DFQATT and CDR2 SNEGSKA (reference sequence). The CDR3 length is 15 residues. The germline V and J ends were trimmed by 2 bases and 2 bases, with 14 bases remaining between them.

In its sample, this clonotype was seen a few times. The gene calls are TRBV29-1 and TRBJ2-7; 9 bases map to TRBD1. V dropped 2 bases and J dropped 5; count of bases not matched to a gene: 7. Germline CDR1 and CDR2: SQVTM and ANQGSEA. CDR3 size: 14 residues. The DNA for the CDR3 is TGCAGCGTTGAATCTGACAGGGGGGATGACGAGCAGTACTTC. Amino acid sequence: CSVESDRGDDEQYF.

The V gene is TRBV7-2, the J gene TRBJ1-2, with TRBD1 as a possible D gene (6 bases). The V end lost 5 bases, the J end lost 9 bases, and 16 bases lay between the germline ends. Germline V gene data show CDR1 as SGHTA and CDR2 as FQGNSA. The CDR3 consists of 13 residues. This CDR3 is CASSPREGVSYTF. The DNA of the CDR3 is TGTGCCAGCAGCCCGCGGGAGGGGGTCAGCTACACCTTC.

In this sample, this clonotype turned up a few times. The J gene is TRBJ1-6, the V gene TRBV7-2; D remains unclear. The V gene's germline CDR1 is SGHTA and CDR2 FQGNSA. This CDR3 region has 13 residues. V lost 3 bases and J 6 bases, leaving 6 bases between the germline ends. CDR3: CASSFGGNSPLHF. CDR3 sequence (DNA): TGTGCCAGCAGCTTTGGCGGTAATTCACCCCTCCACTTT.

This clonotype was seen more than once but under ten times. The chain uses TRBV20-1 and TRBJ2-7; D ambiguous. The germline CDR1 and CDR2 sequences are DFQATT and SNEGSKA (reference sequence). The CDR3 consists of 13 residues. Deletions cut 4 bases from V and 0 bases from J, with 10 bases between. The CDR3, as DNA: TGCAGTGCTAAGGCTCCAAGCTCCTACGAGCAGTACTTC. It yields the protein CSAKAPSSYEQYF.

Here the CDR3 reads CASSFSGVVQFF. Written as DNA, the CDR3 is TGTGCCAGCAGCTTTAGTGGTGTAGTTCAGTTCTTC. This chain connects TRBV7-9 to TRBJ2-1, with D unclear. V lost 3 bases to trimming and J lost 13 bases, with 13 bases between them. This CDR3 region has 12 residues. CDR1 and CDR2 (germline): SEHNR, FQNEAQ (reference sequence).

In regard to this clonotype: An end of the junction differs from the germline gene, which may be a read error. V and J are TRBV27 and TRBJ1-2; TRBD1 might be the D (5 bases). Germline lookup yields CDR1 MNHEY and CDR2 SMNVEV (reference sequence). The CDR3 contains 16 residues. CDR3 sequence reads: CASSLGPPQVGYGYNF. DNA for the CDR3: TGTGCCAGCAGTTTAGGCCCCCCACAGGTGGGCTATGGCTACAACTTC.

V usage is TRBV30 and J usage is TRBJ1-1, with 8 positions matching TRBD1. Germline V gives CDR1 GTSNPN, CDR2 SVGIG (reference sequence). This CDR3 has 13 amino acids. The V and J ends lost 0 bases and 3 bases, in that order; junction bases with no gene match: 0. The CDR3 reads CAWSVQGDTEAFF. The CDR3 coding sequence is TGTGCCTGGAGTGTACAGGGGGACACTGAAGCTTTCTTT.